This T cell receptor beta chain was obtained from a study of T cells in Graves' hyperthyroidism and ophthalmopathy. Whole-study results and caveats: The blood repertoire included most of the expanded thyroid clonotypes above 0.001. Ophthalmopathy was predicted by the model a median of roughly 6.6 months ahead of onset.

The study based diagnoses on clinical symptoms, serum thyroxine and TRAb, thyroid ultrasound and orbital computed tomography. Points on this clonotype: Its target is unknown.

Amplification of TCR beta CDR3 regions was performed using RNA transcripts as template. HTBI primers were employed in a first-round RT-PCR of the TCR CDR3. From the multiplex PCR reads, TCRdb called clonotypes with MiXCR, one entry per CDR3 protein. The sample lists 500,000 to 800,000 distinct CDR3 sequences, just under 45% occurring once. Specimen: peripheral blood or thyroid tissue (not recorded which). This sequence originates from an adult man with Graves' disease, either hyperthyroidism or ophthalmopathy (not recorded which).

CDR3 in amino acids: CASSPRQGRSQPQHF. CDR3 in DNA: TGTGCCAGTAGTCCCCGACAGGGCCGTTCTCAGCCCCAGCATTTT. V usage is TRBV19 and J usage is TRBJ1-5; 7 bases fit TRBD1. The CDR3 is made up of 15 amino acids. CDR1 is LNHDA and CDR2 is SQIVND in the germline V gene (reference sequence). With 5 bases clipped from V and 6 bases from J, the junction kept 10 bases outside the gene matches.